The T cell receptor beta chain described here comes from a study of cytomegalovirus exposure and HLA in healthy donors. Study observations and caveats: In vitro work confirmed that a few CMV-associated chains recognize CMV antigens. TCR beta chains numbering 164 were designated cytomegalovirus-associated.

These donors were members of the roughly 110-subject validation cohort, a group separate from the approximately 670-subject first cohort. In regard to this clone: Its specificity is not known.

Generated by immunoSEQ multiplex PCR, the TCRdb table keeps only in-frame clones and is missing some. The sample includes 35,000 to 55,000 clones, over 85% seen only once; the top ten take over 2%. The CDR3 totals 12 residues. Trimming removed 2 bases at V and 4 bases at J, with 5 bases between. Per germline, CDR1 ENHRY and CDR2 SYGVKD. Sequences were obtained from PBMCs. The chain combines TRBV10-3 with TRBJ1-1; no firm D call. This sequence was found in a woman under 30 in good health and CMV-seronegative. The CDR3 reads CAISEGGTEAFF. CDR3 coding DNA: TGTGCCATCAGTGAGGGCGGCACTGAAGCTTTCTTT.